The 23 T cell receptor beta chains below were found in one sample sequenced in a study of blood T cell repertoires in COVID-19. Method: immunoSEQ multiplex PCR; TCRdb's copy keeps in-frame clones and lacks some. The table has 200,000 or so clones, 82% seen once. The sequencing sample was made of peripheral blood. Receptors originate from a human donor with acute or convalescent COVID-19. The donor label of this sample is uncertain.

The chain links TRBV9 to TRBJ2-1, with TRBD1 matching over 8 bases. CDR3 length equals 15 residues. Losses at the gene ends were 1 base for V and 5 bases for J; bases not matched to a gene: 5. Germline V gene sequence: CDR1 SGDLS, CDR2 YYNGEE. The DNA of the CDR3 is TGTGCCAGCAGCGTACAGGGACAGGATAACAATGAGCAGTTCTTC. The encoded protein is CASSVQGQDNNEQFF.

This chain links TRBV18 with TRBJ2-7; D is possibly TRBD2 (5 bases). V was cut by 2 bases and J by 6 bases, with 8 bases left in between. Germline V lookup: CDR1 KGHSH, CDR2 LQKENI. CDR3 size: 12 residues. The CDR3 nucleotides read TGTGCCAGCTCACCAGCAGGAGGCGAGCAGTACTTC. Translation: CASSPAGGEQYF.

The chain couples TRBV23-1 to TRBJ2-7, with 10 positions matching TRBD2. TRBV23-1 qualifies as an ORF whose function is uncertain. With 3 bases clipped from V and 3 bases from J, the junction kept 8 bases outside the gene matches. The CDR3 is made up of 16 amino acids. CDR3 DNA: TGCGCCAGCAGTCAGCCTGGGACTAGCGTCTACTACGAGCAGTACTTC. Translation: CASSQPGTSVYYEQYF.

The V call is TRBV5-1, the J call TRBJ2-3, with a tentative D call TRBD1 (6 bases). CDR3 length equals 15 residues. The ends were cut back, 4 bases at V and 8 bases at J, with 20 bases in the middle. Germline CDR1 is SGHRS and CDR2 is YFSETQ. The chain's CDR3 is CASSPLLSSQGTQYF. The CDR3 bases are TGCGCCAGCAGCCCGCTACTGAGCTCACAGGGTACGCAGTATTTT.

The chain uses TRBV7-9 and TRBJ2-7, with 14 bases identical to TRBD2. Trimming took 4 bases from V and 5 from J; bases not matched to a gene: 4. This CDR3 spans 15 amino acids. Germline lookup yields CDR1 SEHNR and CDR2 FQNEAQ (reference sequence). The CDR3 DNA follows: TGTGCCAGCAGCTCCCGACTAGCGGGAGGGCACGAGCAGTACTTC. Amino acids: CASSSRLAGGHEQYF.

The table lists this clone with a few counts. The chain recombines TRBV10-2 with TRBJ2-7; 10 nucleotides line up with TRBD2. The V and J ends lost 3 bases and 5 bases, in that order; junction bases with no gene match: 7. Germline V lookup: CDR1 WSHSY, CDR2 SAAADI. The CDR3 is 15 residues long. CDR3 sequence: CASSDSGTSADEQYF. CDR3 nucleotide sequence: TGCGCCAGCAGTGACTCCGGGACTAGCGCTGACGAGCAGTACTTC.

The chain has TRBV7-8 and TRBJ1-6; D is possibly TRBD1 (6 bases). The CDR3 has 15 amino acids. Trimming shortened V by 5 bases and J by 4 bases, and 12 bases separated the two germline ends. In germline, CDR1 is SGHVS, CDR2 FQNEAQ. DNA of the CDR3: TGTGCCAGCAGCGCAGGACAGAATTATAATTCACCCCTCCACTTT. Translating gives CASSAGQNYNSPLHF.

The chain links TRBV28 to TRBJ2-3; D unclear. V shed 4 bases and J shed 2 bases, with 7 bases lying between them. CDR1 and CDR2 from the germline V gene are MDHEN and SYDVKM. This CDR3 spans 13 amino acids. CDR3 loop: CASSSRHTDTQYF. The CDR3, as DNA: TGTGCCAGCAGTTCAAGACACACAGATACGCAGTATTTT.

This sequence joins TRBV7-2 and TRBJ1-1; 9 bases are a match to TRBD1. In germline, CDR1 is SGHTA, CDR2 FQGNSA. V dropped 5 bases and J dropped 1; count of bases not matched to a gene: 8. This CDR3 spans 16 amino acids. The CDR3 nucleotides read TGTGCCAGCAGCCCCGGGACAGGGTGGGGGAACACTGAAGCTTTCTTT. Protein product: CASSPGTGWGNTEAFF.

CDR3 sequence (DNA): TGTGCCAGCAGTGAAACTAGGGTCAGCAATTCACCCCTCCACTTT. Its protein product is CASSETRVSNSPLHF. This sequence joins TRBV6-1 and TRBJ1-6; D is unresolved. The CDR3 totals 15 residues. Germline lookup yields CDR1 MNHNS and CDR2 SASEGT. V was shortened by 2 bases and J by 7 bases, with 12 bases between the two germline ends.

The rearrangement uses TRBV19 and TRBJ2-1; D remains ambiguous. The CDR3 spans 15 residues. Germline V gene lookup returns CDR1 LNHDA and CDR2 SQIVND (reference sequence). Trimming removed 5 bases at V and 0 bases at J, with 11 bases between. The CDR3 sequence: CASSSQQVSYNEQFF. The CDR3 bases are TGTGCCAGTAGTTCCCAGCAGGTCTCCTACAATGAGCAGTTCTTC.

The gene calls are TRBV24-1 and TRBJ2-1; 9 nucleotides match TRBD1. The CDR3 contains 15 residues. Germline V gene lookup returns CDR1 KGHDR and CDR2 SFDVKD. With V trimmed by 4 bases and J by 7 bases, 7 bases remained unmatched. The CDR3 nucleotides are TGTGCCACCAGTGACCCGGGGACAGGGAGGAATGAGCAGTTCTTC. It specifies CATSDPGTGRNEQFF.

This chain connects TRBV6-5 to TRBJ2-7; 11 nucleotides agree with TRBD2. Trimming took 2 bases from V and 4 from J; bases not matched to a gene: 4. The CDR3 has 15 residues. CDR1 is MNHEY, CDR2 SVGAGI, per germline. The CDR3 loop is CASSYAGTSGYEQYF. The CDR3 DNA reads TGTGCCAGCAGTTACGCCGGGACTAGCGGTTACGAGCAGTACTTC.

The chain joins TRBV5-4 to TRBJ2-1; D is unresolved. The V and J ends lost 4 bases and 3 bases respectively, with 14 bases between them. Germline loops: CDR1 SGHNT, CDR2 YYREEE (reference sequence). The length of the CDR3 is 15 residues. The CDR3 sequence: CASSPPTGSYNEQFF. CDR3 coding DNA: TGTGCCAGCAGCCCCCCGACTGGCAGCTACAATGAGCAGTTCTTC.

This chain links TRBV5-5 with TRBJ2-1, with TRBD2 matching 10 bases. Germline CDR1 is SGHKS and CDR2 is YYEKEE (reference sequence). The CDR3 contains 17 residues. V lost 0 bases and J lost 7; bases outside the gene matches: 10. The CDR3 reads CASSLAASGSLGNEQFF. The DNA of the CDR3 is TGTGCCAGCAGCTTGGCGGCTAGCGGGAGCTTGGGGAATGAGCAGTTCTTC.

The chain carries TRBV19 and TRBJ2-6; a weak D match, TRBD1 (5 bases). V lost 3 bases and J lost 0, with 9 bases in between. The CDR3 is 16 residues long. CDR1 LNHDA and CDR2 SQIVND come from the germline V gene (reference sequence). The CDR3 nucleotides are TGTGCCAGTAGTATCTGGCAGGGCTCTGGGGCCAACGTCCTGACTTTC. As protein: CASSIWQGSGANVLTF.

The chain carries TRBV7-2 and TRBJ2-5; unclear D gene. The CDR3 runs to 13 residues. Trimming took off 0 bases at V and 1 base at J, with 3 bases between the two ends. Germline V gene sequence: CDR1 SGHTA, CDR2 FQGNSA. Here the CDR3 reads CASSLASQETQYF. CDR3 nucleotides: TGTGCCAGCAGCTTAGCCAGCCAAGAGACCCAGTACTTC.

The chain couples TRBV29-1 to TRBJ1-4; 10 bases map to TRBD1. The germline CDR1 and CDR2 sequences are SQVTM and ANQGSEA. CDR3 length: 16 residues. Trimming took 1 base from V and 1 from J; bases not matched to a gene: 3. The DNA of the CDR3 is TGCAGCGTTGAAGTGGGACAGGGGCGAACTAATGAAAAACTGTTTTTT. Its protein is CSVEVGQGRTNEKLFF.

The chain joins TRBV6-5 to TRBJ2-5, with TRBD1 identical over 7 bases. This CDR3 region has 14 residues. J gave up 7 bases and V 7 bases, and 12 bases lay outside the gene matches. Germline V gene data show CDR1 as MNHEY and CDR2 as SVGAGI. This chain's CDR3 is CASKEDRPAGTQYF. CDR3 DNA: TGTGCCAGCAAGGAGGACAGGCCGGCCGGGACCCAGTACTTC.

J is TRBJ1-6 and V is TRBV5-1, with D perhaps TRBD1 (6 bases). Trimming removed 5 bases at V and 5 bases at J, with 11 bases between. The CDR3 runs 14 residues. Looked up from germline, CDR1 is SGHRS and CDR2 is YFSETQ. The CDR3 coding sequence is TGCGCCAGCAGACCGACAGGAGATAATTCACCCCTCCACTTT. It encodes CASRPTGDNSPLHF.

Here the CDR3 reads CASSADLAGGTYEQYF. The CDR3 DNA reads as TGTGCCAGCAGCGCTGATTTAGCGGGGGGGACCTACGAGCAGTACTTC. The genes are TRBV5-4 and TRBJ2-7; TRBD2 aligns across 11 bases. The J segment lost 2 bases and the V segment lost 4 bases, leaving 8 bases of the junction unmatched. Germline CDR1 SGHNT, CDR2 YYREEE (reference sequence). The CDR3 is 16 amino acids.

The genes are TRBV18 and TRBJ1-1, with D unclear. This CDR3 is 12 amino acids long. CDR1 and CDR2 (germline): KGHSH, LQKENI. Trimming took 4 bases from V and 3 from J, leaving 6 bases between them. CDR3 DNA sequence: TGTGCCAGCTCACAACTAGACACTGAAGCTTTCTTT. This sequence encodes CASSQLDTEAFF.

This chain joins TRBV6-5 and TRBJ1-1, with unresolved D. The CDR3 totals 13 residues. Germline CDR1 and CDR2: MNHEY and SVGAGI. Trimming took off 2 bases at V and 1 base at J, with 5 bases between the two ends. CDR3 bases: TGTGCCAGCAGTTACGCGAGGAACACTGAAGCTTTCTTT. The encoded protein is CASSYARNTEAFF.